In this sample, the clone carrying this T cell receptor beta chain turned up many times. Its target is not known. Molecular barcoding with unique molecular identifiers was used for the TCRbeta library. TCRdb re-derived calls from the PCR reads in MiXCR, one entry per CDR3 protein. The sample gives approximately 99,000 distinct CDR3 sequences, roughly 6.1% of which show up once; roughly 24% is in the top ten. This specimen comes from a study of T-cell reconstitution after alpha-beta-depleted transplantation in children. General study points: Surviving thymic progenitors and recipient T cells were the source of high TCRbeta diversity at day 60 in some patients.

The CDR3 runs 14 residues. Germline V gene sequence: CDR1 KGHDR, CDR2 SFDVKD. The sequence derives from a male patient between 2 and 10 years old who had a stem cell transplant for acute lymphoblastic leukemia, so the T cells may come from the graft donor. The J gene is TRBJ1-1, the V gene TRBV24-1; 8 bases line up with TRBD1. Material: PBMCs, mostly from graft donor cells, obtained 360 days after TCRalphabeta/CD19-depleted stem cell transplant. The CDR3, as DNA: TGTGCTACCGGGACAGGCTTGATGAACACTGAAGCTTTCTTT. Protein: CATGTGLMNTEAFF.